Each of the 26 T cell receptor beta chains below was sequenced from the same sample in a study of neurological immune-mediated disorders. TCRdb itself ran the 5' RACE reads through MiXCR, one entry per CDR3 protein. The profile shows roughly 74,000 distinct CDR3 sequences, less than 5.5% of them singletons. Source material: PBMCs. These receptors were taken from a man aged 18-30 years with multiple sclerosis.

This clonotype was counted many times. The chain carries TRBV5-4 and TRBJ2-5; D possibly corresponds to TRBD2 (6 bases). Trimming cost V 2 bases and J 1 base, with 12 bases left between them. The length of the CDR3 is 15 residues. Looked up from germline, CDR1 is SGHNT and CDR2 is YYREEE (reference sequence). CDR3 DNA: TGTGCCAGCAGCTTATTAGCGGACGTCCAAGAGACCCAGTACTTC. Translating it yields CASSLLADVQETQYF.

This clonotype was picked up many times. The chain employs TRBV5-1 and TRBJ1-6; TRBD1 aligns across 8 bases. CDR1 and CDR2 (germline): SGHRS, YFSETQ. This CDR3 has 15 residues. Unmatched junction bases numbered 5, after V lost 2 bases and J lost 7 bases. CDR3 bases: TGCGCCAGCAGCTTACGGACAGGGCAAAATTCACCCCTCCACTTT. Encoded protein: CASSLRTGQNSPLHF.

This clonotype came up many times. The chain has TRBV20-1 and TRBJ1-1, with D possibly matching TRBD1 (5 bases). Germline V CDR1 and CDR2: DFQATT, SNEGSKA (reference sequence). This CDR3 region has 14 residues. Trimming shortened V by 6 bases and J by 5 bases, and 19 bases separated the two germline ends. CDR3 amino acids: CSAAAGFTGTEAFF. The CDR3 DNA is TGCAGTGCCGCCGCCGGGTTCACAGGTACTGAAGCTTTCTTT.

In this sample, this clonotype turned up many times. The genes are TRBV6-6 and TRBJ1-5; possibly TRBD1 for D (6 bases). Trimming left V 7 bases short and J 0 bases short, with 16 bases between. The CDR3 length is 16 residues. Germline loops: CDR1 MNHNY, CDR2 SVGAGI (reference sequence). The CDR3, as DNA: TGTGCCAGCACCGGGGGCAGGGGCGATAGCAATCAGCCCCAGCATTTT. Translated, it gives CASTGGRGDSNQPQHF.

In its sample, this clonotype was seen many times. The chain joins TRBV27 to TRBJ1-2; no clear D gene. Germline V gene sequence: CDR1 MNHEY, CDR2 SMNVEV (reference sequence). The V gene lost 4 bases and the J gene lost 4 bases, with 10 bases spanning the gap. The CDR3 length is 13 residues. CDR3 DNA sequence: TGTGCCAGCAGTTCCGTCCCGACCTATGGCTACACCTTC. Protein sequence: CASSSVPTYGYTF.

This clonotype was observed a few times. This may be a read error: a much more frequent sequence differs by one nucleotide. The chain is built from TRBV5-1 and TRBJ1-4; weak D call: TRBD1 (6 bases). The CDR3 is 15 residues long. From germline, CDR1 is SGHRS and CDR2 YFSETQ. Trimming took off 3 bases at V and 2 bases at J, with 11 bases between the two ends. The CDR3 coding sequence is TGCGCCAGCAGCTCCCAGGGGACGACTAATGAAAAACTGTTTTTT. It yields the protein CASSSQGTTNEKLFF.

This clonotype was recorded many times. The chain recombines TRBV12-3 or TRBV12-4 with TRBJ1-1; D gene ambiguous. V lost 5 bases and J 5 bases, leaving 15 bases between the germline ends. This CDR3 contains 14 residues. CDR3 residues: CASSPEPRRTEAFF. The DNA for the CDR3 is TGTGCCAGCAGTCCCGAACCACGGAGGACTGAAGCTTTCTTT.

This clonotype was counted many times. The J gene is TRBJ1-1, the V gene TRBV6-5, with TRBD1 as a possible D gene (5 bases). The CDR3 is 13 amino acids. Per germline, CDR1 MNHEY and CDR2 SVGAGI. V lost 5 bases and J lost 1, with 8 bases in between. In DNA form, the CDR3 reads TGTGCCAGCAGTCGGACACAGAACACTGAAGCTTTCTTT. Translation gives CASSRTQNTEAFF.

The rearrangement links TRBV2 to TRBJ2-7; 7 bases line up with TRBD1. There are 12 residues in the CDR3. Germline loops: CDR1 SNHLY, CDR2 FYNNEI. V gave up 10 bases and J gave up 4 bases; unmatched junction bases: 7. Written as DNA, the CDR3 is TGTGCCACCCGGACAGGCCCTTACGAGCAGTACTTC. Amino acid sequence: CATRTGPYEQYF.

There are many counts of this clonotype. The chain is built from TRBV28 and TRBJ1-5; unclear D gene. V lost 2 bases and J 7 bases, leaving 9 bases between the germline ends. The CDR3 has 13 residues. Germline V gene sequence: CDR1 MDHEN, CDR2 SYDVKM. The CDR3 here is CASSLRTRQPQHF. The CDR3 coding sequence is TGTGCCAGCAGTTTAAGGACCCGGCAGCCCCAGCATTTT.

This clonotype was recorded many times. CDR3 DNA: TGTGCCACCAGCCCCGGGGGGAATTCACCCCTCCACTTT. Encoded protein: CATSPGGNSPLHF. The V and J genes are TRBV24-1 and TRBJ1-6; TRBD1 is a possible D gene (5 bases). The V gene's germline CDR1 is KGHDR and CDR2 SFDVKD. The V and J ends lost 7 bases and 7 bases respectively, with 10 bases between them. This CDR3 has 13 residues.

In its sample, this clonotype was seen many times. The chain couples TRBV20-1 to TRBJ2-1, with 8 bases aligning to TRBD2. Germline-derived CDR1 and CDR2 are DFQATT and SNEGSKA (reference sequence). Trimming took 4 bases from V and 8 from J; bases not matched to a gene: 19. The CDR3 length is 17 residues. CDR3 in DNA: TGCAGTGCTACTAAGCGGGAGAGGCCTTTGTTTGTCTATGAGCAGTTCTTC. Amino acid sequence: CSATKRERPLFVYEQFF.

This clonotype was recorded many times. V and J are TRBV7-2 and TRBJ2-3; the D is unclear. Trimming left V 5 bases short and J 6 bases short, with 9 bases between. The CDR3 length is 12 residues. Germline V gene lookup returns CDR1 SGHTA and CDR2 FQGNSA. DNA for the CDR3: TGTGCCAGCAGCAACTCTTTCGATACGCAGTATTTT. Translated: CASSNSFDTQYF.

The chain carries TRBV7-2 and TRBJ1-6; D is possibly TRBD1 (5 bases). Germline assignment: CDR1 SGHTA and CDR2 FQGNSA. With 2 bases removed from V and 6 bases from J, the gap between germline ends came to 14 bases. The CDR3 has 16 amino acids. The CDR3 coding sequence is TGTGCCAGCAGCTTATCCCCCGGTGGGGGTAATTCACCCCTCCACTTT. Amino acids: CASSLSPGGGNSPLHF.

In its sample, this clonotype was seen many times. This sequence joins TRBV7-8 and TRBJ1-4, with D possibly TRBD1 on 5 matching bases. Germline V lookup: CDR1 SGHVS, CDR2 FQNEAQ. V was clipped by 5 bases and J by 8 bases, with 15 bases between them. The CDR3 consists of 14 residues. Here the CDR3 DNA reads TGTGCCAGCAGCGACCGATGGGGGGAAGAAAAACTGTTTTTT. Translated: CASSDRWGEEKLFF.

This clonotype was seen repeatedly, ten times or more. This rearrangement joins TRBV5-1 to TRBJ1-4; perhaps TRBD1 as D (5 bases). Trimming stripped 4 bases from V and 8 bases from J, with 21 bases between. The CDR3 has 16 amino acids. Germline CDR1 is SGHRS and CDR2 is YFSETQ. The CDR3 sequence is CASSADRPETQEKLFF. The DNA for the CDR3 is TGCGCCAGCAGCGCCGACAGACCTGAAACCCAGGAAAAACTGTTTTTT.

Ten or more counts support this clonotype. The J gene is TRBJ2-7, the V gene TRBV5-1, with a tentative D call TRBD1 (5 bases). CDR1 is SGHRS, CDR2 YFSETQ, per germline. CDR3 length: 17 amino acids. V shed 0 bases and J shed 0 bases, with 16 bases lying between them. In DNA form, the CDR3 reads TGCGCCAGCAGCTTGGCCCGCGACAGCCGAGGCTCCTACGAGCAGTACTTC. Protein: CASSLARDSRGSYEQYF.

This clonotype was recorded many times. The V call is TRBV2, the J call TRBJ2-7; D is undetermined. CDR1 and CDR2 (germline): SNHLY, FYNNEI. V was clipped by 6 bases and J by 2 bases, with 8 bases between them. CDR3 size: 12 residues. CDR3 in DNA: TGTGCCAGCAGGTCTCCCCCCTACGAGCAGTACTTC. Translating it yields CASRSPPYEQYF. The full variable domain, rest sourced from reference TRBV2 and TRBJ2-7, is EPEVTQTPSHQVTQMGQEVILRCVPISNHLYFYWYRQILGQKVEFLVSFYNNEISEKSEIFDDQFSVERPDGSNFTLKIRSTKLEDSAMYFCASRSPPYEQYFGPGTRLTVT.

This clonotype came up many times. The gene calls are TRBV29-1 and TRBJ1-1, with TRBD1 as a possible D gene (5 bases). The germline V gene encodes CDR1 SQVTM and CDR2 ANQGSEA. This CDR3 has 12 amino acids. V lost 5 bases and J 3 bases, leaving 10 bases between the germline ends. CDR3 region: CSVTGGDTEAFF. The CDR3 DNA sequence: TGCAGCGTTACGGGAGGGGACACTGAAGCTTTCTTT.

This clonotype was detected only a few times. The DNA for the CDR3 is TGTGCCAGCAGCTCCCCAGGGACCCTCGGTGATACGCAGTATTTT. It specifies CASSSPGTLGDTQYF. The V gene is TRBV7-2, the J gene TRBJ2-3; D is possibly TRBD1 or TRBD2 (5 bases each). CDR1 SGHTA and CDR2 FQGNSA come from the germline V gene. This CDR3 contains 15 residues. V was shortened by 4 bases and J by 6 bases, with 17 bases between the two germline ends.

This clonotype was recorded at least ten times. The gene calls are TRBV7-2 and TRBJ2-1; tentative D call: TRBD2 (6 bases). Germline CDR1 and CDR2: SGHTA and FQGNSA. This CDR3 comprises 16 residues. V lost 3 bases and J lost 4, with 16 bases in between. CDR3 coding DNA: TGTGCCAGCAGCTTTTTCGGAGGGCGGGGTTACAATGAGCAGTTCTTC. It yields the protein CASSFFGGRGYNEQFF.

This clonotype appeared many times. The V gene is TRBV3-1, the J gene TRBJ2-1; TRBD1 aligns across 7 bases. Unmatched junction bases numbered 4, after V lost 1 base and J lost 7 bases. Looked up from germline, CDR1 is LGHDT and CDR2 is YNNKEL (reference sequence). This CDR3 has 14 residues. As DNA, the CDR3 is TGTGCCAGCAGCCAAGCTGGCAGGGGGAATGAGCAGTTCTTC. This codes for CASSQAGRGNEQFF.

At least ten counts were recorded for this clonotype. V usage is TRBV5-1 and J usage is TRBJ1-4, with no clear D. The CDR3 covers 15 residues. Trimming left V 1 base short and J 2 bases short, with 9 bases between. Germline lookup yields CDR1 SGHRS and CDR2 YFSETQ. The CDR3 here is CASSLSPGTNEKLFF. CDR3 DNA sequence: TGCGCCAGCAGCTTGTCCCCGGGGACTAATGAAAAACTGTTTTTT.

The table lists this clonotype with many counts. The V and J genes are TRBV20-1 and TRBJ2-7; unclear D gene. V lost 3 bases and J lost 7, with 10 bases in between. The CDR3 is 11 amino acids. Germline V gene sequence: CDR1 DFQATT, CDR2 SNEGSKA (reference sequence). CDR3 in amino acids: CSARWASEQYF. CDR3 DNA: TGCAGTGCTAGGTGGGCGAGTGAGCAGTACTTC.

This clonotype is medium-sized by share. DNA of the CDR3: TGTGCCAGCAGCCCAAGGGGGCTAGCGGGCACAGATACGCAGTATTTT. This codes for CASSPRGLAGTDTQYF. The rearrangement links TRBV12-3 or TRBV12-4 to TRBJ2-3; D possibly matches TRBD1 or TRBD2 (7 bases each). The CDR3 is made up of 16 amino acids. The V and J ends lost 6 bases and 1 base respectively, with 17 bases between them.

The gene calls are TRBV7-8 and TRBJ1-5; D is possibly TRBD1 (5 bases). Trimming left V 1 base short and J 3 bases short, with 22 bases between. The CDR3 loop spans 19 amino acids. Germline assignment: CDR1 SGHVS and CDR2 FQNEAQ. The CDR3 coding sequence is TGTGCCAGCAGCTTAGTCAGCGGGGGTGGTGTGGGGACCAATCAGCCCCAGCATTTT. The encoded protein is CASSLVSGGGVGTNQPQHF.